This T cell receptor beta chain was documented in a study of identical twins. Study-wide findings and caveats: The models gave estimates that fell short of the out-of-frame TCR alpha sharing seen in monozygotic twins. The abundant beta clonotypes from cord blood had fewer insertions, and memory repertoires had none of this.

This clonotype was counted ten times or more. Antigen: not known. TCRdb re-called the 5' RACE reads through MiXCR, storing one row per CDR3 protein. Of hundreds of thousands of distinct CDR3 sequences detected, 6.1% appear once; the ten largest clones hold about 1.8%. The sequenced sample consisted of naive T cells sorted from blood. This clonotype was sampled from a man aged 18 to 30 in good health.

CDR3 sequence reads: CASIAGAPSYNEQFF. CDR3 DNA: TGTGCCAGCATTGCCGGGGCCCCATCCTACAATGAGCAGTTCTTC. The V gene is TRBV6-1, the J gene TRBJ2-1; perhaps D is TRBD1 or TRBD2 (5 bases each). V lost 7 bases and J lost 1, with 14 bases in between. This CDR3 region has 15 residues. Germline CDR1 is MNHNS and CDR2 is SASEGT.